This T cell receptor beta chain is drawn from a study of T cells in Graves' hyperthyroidism and ophthalmopathy. Researchers amplified the TCR beta CDR3 regions from RNA transcripts. First-round RT-PCR of the TCR CDR3 relied on the HTBI primer set. TCRdb fed the multiplex PCR reads into MiXCR, producing one record per CDR3 protein. The sample yields 600,000 to 750,000 distinct CDR3 sequences, 17% seen once. There are many counts of this clonotype. The antigen is unknown. CDR1 and CDR2 (germline): MDHEN, SYDVKM. The CDR3 sequence is 15 residues long. V was shortened by 1 base and J by 4 bases, with 10 bases between the two germline ends. Study-wide findings and caveats: Peripheral blood also featured most of the thyroid clonotypes expanded above 0.001.

The sequenced sample was blood. This TCR came from a man aged 45-65 years with Graves' hyperthyroidism. The chain employs TRBV28 and TRBJ2-2; no clear D. This CDR3 reads CASSLLGPITGELFF. In DNA form, the CDR3 reads TGTGCCAGCAGTTTATTAGGTCCGATCACCGGGGAGCTGTTTTTT.